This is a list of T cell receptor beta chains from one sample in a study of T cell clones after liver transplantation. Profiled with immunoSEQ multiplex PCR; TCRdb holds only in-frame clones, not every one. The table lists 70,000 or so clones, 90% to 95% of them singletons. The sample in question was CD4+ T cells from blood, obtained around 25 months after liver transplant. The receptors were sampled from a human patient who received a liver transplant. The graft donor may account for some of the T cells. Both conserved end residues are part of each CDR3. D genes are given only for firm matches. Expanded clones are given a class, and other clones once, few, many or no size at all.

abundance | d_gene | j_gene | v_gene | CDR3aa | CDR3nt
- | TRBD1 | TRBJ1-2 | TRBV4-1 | CASSQVPTGGTGYTF | TGCGCCAGCAGCCAAGTGCCGACAGGGGGAACGGGCTACACCTTC
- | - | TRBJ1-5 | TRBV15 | CATSSAGSNQPQHF | TGTGCCACCAGCAGTGCAGGGTCAAATCAGCCCCAGCATTTT
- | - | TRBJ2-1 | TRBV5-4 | CASSSAGASSYNEQFF | TGTGCCAGCAGCTCGGCTGGCGCCAGCTCCTACAATGAGCAGTTCTTC
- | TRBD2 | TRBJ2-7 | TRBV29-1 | CSVSAGGPYEQYF | TGCAGCGTTTCAGCGGGAGGGCCGTACGAGCAGTACTTC
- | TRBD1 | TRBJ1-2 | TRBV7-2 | CASSLGYRGGYGYTF | TGTGCCAGCAGCTTAGGATACAGGGGGGGCTATGGCTACACCTTC
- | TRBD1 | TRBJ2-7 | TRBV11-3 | CASSFRGQQQYF | TGTGCCAGCAGCTTTAGGGGGCAGCAGCAGTACTTC
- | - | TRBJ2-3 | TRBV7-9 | CASSLAGDTDTQYF | TGTGCCAGCAGCTTAGCGGGAGACACAGATACGCAGTATTTT
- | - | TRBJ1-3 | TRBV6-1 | CASSESAYGNTIYF | TGTGCCAGCAGTGAATCGGCTTATGGAAACACCATATATTTT
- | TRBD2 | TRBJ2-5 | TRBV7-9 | CASSTRAGVETQYF | TGTGCCAGCAGTACGCGAGCGGGAGTAGAGACCCAGTACTTC
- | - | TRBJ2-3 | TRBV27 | CASSFRRTDTQYF | TGTGCCAGCAGTTTTCGCCGGACAGATACGCAGTATTTT
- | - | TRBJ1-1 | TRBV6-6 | CASQAASTEAFF | TGTGCCAGCCAGGCGGCGAGCACTGAAGCTTTCTTT
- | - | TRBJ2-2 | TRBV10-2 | CASRLRAGVSTGELFF | TGCGCCAGCAGGTTGCGCGCCGGGGTCAGCACCGGGGAGCTGTTTTTT
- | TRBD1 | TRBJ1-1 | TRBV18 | CASSPYRGENTEAFF | TGTGCCAGCTCACCCTACAGGGGGGAAAACACTGAAGCTTTCTTT
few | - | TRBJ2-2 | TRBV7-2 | CASSLRGGRASNTGELFF | TGTGCCAGCAGCTTAAGAGGCGGGCGGGCCTCGAACACCGGGGAGCTGTTTTTT
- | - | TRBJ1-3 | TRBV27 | CASRSIGGSGNTIYF | TGTGCCAGCAGGTCAATTGGGGGGTCTGGAAACACCATATATTTT
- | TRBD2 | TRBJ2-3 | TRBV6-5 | CASRTSEITQYF | TGTGCCAGCAGAACTAGCGAAATTACGCAGTATTTT
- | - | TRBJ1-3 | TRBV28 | CASSFPANGNTIYF | TGTGCCAGCAGTTTCCCCGCTAATGGAAACACCATATATTTT
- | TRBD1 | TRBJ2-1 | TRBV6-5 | CASSYSGTAYNEQFF | TGTGCCAGCAGTTACTCTGGGACAGCTTACAATGAGCAGTTCTTC
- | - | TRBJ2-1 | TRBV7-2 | CASSLDGYAGKINEQFF | TGTGCCAGCAGCTTAGATGGATACGCGGGAAAAATAAATGAGCAGTTCTTC
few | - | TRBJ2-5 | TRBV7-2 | CASSLGPSLQETQYF | TGTGCCAGCAGCTTAGGCCCCAGTCTACAAGAGACCCAGTACTTC
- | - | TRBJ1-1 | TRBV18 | CASSPRAGTNTEAFF | TGTGCCAGCTCACCAAGGGCAGGGACTAACACTGAAGCTTTCTTT
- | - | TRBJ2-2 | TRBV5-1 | CASSLLGAGNTGELFF | TGCGCCAGCAGCTTGCTCGGAGCGGGGAACACCGGGGAGCTGTTTTTT
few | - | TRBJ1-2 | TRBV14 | CASSQEGTALYGYTF | TGTGCCAGCAGCCAAGAGGGGACGGCCCTCTATGGCTACACCTTC
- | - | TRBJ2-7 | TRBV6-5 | CASSPRSGSDYEQYF | TGTGCCAGCAGTCCCCGTTCGGGTTCCGACTACGAGCAGTACTTC
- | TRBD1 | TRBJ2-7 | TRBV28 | CASSERQGLSSYEQYF | TGTGCCAGCAGTGAACGACAGGGGCTCAGCTCCTACGAGCAGTACTTC
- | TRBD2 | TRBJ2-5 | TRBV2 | CASGGVAGNQETQYF | TGTGCCAGCGGGGGGGTAGCGGGGAACCAAGAGACCCAGTACTTC
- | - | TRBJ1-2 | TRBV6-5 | CASTPPGVYGYTF | TGTGCCAGCACTCCCCCTGGGGTGTATGGCTACACCTTC
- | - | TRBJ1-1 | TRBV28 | CASSIPRRAFF | TGTGCCAGCAGCATCCCTAGGAGAGCTTTCTTT
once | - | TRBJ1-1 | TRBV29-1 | CSGGGQLNTEAFF | TGCAGCGGAGGGGGGCAGTTGAACACTGAAGCTTTCTTT
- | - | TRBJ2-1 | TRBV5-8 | CASSLRGGRTNEQFF | TGTGCCAGCAGCCTTCGAGGGGGGAGGACCAATGAGCAGTTCTTC
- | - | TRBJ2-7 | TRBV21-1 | CASSKDPGQGSPKFSYEQYF | TGTGCCAGCAGCAAAGATCCAGGACAGGGAAGCCCCAAATTCTCCTACGAGCAGTACTTC
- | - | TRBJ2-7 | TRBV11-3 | CASSLLGEEQYF | TGTGCCAGCAGCTTACTTGGGGAAGAGCAGTACTTC
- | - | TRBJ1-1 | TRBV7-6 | CASSSLGQSTEAFF | TGTGCCAGCAGTTCTCTAGGGCAAAGCACTGAAGCTTTCTTT
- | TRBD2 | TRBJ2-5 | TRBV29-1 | CSAKAGASETQYF | TGCAGCGCAAAAGCGGGAGCGAGTGAGACCCAGTACTTC
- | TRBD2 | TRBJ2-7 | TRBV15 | CATSRGGGGGSYEQYF | TGTGCCACCAGCAGAGGTGGCGGCGGGGGCTCCTACGAGCAGTACTTC
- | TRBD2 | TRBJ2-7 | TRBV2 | CASRGLAGGYEQYF | TGTGCCAGCCGGGGACTAGCGGGAGGTTACGAGCAGTACTTC
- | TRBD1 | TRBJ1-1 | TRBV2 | CASSESGQVVIAFF | TGTGCCAGCAGTGAATCTGGACAGGTTGTAATCGCTTTCTTT
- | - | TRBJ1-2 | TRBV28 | CARSSGGDYGYTF | TGTGCCCGCAGCTCGGGGGGGGACTATGGCTACACCTTC
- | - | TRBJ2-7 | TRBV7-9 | CASSPAQEIYEQYF | TGTGCCAGCAGCCCAGCTCAGGAGATCTACGAGCAGTACTTC
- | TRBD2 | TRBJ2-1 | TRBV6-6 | CASRLGTSGSNEQFF | TGTGCCAGCAGGCTTGGGACTAGCGGGTCCAATGAGCAGTTCTTC
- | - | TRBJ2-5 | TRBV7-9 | CASSSPTDQETQYF | TGTGCCAGCAGCTCCCCGACAGACCAAGAGACCCAGTACTTC
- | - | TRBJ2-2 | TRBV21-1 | CASSNPIGRLANTGELFF | TGTGCCAGCAGCAACCCCATCGGGAGGTTAGCGAACACCGGGGAGCTGTTTTTT
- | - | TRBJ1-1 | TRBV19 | CASSIVMGQGTEAFF | TGTGCCAGTAGTATAGTAATGGGGCAAGGCACTGAAGCTTTCTTT
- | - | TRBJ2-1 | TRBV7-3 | CASSSPGSYNEQFF | TGTGCCAGCAGCTCCCCCGGGAGTTACAATGAGCAGTTCTTC
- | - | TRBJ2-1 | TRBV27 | CASSWLRAVANEQFF | TGTGCCAGCAGTTGGCTACGGGCCGTAGCGAATGAGCAGTTCTTC
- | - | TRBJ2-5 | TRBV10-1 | CASSAGARRETQYF | TGCGCCAGCAGCGCAGGGGCCAGGCGAGAGACCCAGTACTTC
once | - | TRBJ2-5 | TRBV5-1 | CASSLERSTGQRNF | TGCGCCAGCAGCTTGGAAAGGTCGACGGGACAAAGAAACTTC
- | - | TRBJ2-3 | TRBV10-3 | CAISQGDTQYF | TGTGCCATCAGCCAGGGAGATACGCAGTATTTT
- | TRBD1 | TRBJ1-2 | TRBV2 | CASSSDRGRGYTF | TGTGCCAGCAGTTCAGACAGGGGTCGTGGCTACACCTTC
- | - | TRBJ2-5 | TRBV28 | CASSLINQETQYF | TGTGCCAGCAGTTTGATAAACCAAGAGACCCAGTACTTC
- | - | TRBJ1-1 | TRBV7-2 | CASSLGRPGTEAFF | TGTGCCAGCAGCTTAGGGCGTCCAGGCACTGAAGCTTTCTTT
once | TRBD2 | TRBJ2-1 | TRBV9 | CASSARGAGVYNEQFF | TGTGCCAGCAGCGCCCGAGGAGCGGGAGTCTACAATGAGCAGTTCTTC
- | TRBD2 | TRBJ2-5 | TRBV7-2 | CASSKLAGETQYF | TGTGCCAGCAGCAAGCTAGCGGGAGAGACCCAGTACTTC
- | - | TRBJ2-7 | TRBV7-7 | CASSLGFGTPEQYF | TGTGCTAGCAGCTTAGGTTTCGGGACTCCCGAGCAGTACTTC
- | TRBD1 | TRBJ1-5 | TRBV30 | CAWSGQGGGQPQHF | TGTGCCTGGAGTGGACAGGGAGGGGGTCAGCCCCAGCATTTT
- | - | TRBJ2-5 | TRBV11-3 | CASSLGETQYF | TGTGCCAGCAGCTTAGGGGAGACCCAGTACTTC
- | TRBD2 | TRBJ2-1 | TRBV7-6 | CASSSTRGSGGEQFF | TGTGCCAGCAGCTCCACCAGAGGTAGCGGGGGTGAGCAGTTCTTC
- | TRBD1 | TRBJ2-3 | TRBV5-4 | CASSSRTGSDTQYF | TGTGCCAGCAGCAGCAGGACAGGATCAGATACGCAGTATTTT
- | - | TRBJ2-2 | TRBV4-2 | CASSPKVTGYTGELFF | TGTGCCAGCAGCCCAAAGGTCACAGGGTACACCGGGGAGCTGTTTTTT